These T cell receptor beta chains were read from a single sample in a study of regulatory T cells in long-lasting Graves disease. Each CDR3 protein gets one entry after TCRdb re-called the multiplex PCR reads with MiXCR. The sample yields around 400,000 distinct CDR3 sequences, about 16% seen once. This material consisted of peripheral blood mononuclear cells (PBMCs), taken at new diagnosis, from a patient treated with antithyroid drugs. The receptors derive from a female donor with Graves disease. CDR3s include the opening cysteine and the closing phenylalanine or tryptophan. D genes are given only for firm matches. Size is omitted from some rows. Given values are once, few, many or a class for expanded clones.

V	size	D	J	DNA	CDR3
TRBV18	many	-	TRBJ2-5	TGTGCCAGCTCACCAGCGAGGGGCCAAGAGACCCAGTACTTC	CASSPARGQETQYF
TRBV5-6	few	-	TRBJ1-1	TGTGCCAGCAGCTCTCAAGAGGAGAGGGAAAAAAAAAAAAACACTGAAGCTTTCTTT	CASSSQEEREKKKNTEAFF
TRBV27	many	TRBD2	TRBJ2-1	TGTGCCAGCAGTGTCACTAGCGGGAGATCGAATGAGCAGTTCTTC	CASSVTSGRSNEQFF
TRBV4-3	many	-	TRBJ1-1	TGCGCCAGCAGCCAAGATCTATGGACTGAAGCTTTCTTT	CASSQDLWTEAFF
TRBV2	many	TRBD1	TRBJ2-3	TGTGCCAGCAGACATCGGGACAGGGATATTTCGGATACGCAGTATTTT	CASRHRDRDISDTQYF
TRBV11-2	few	TRBD1	TRBJ2-2	TGTGCCAGCAGCCCTTATAGTGCAGGGGGCGTCACTCTCGGGGAGCTGTTTTTT	CASSPYSAGGVTLGELFF
TRBV6-5	few	-	TRBJ2-5	TGTGCCAGCAGTTACCCCGCACGTGGGGGAGAGACCCAGTACTTC	CASSYPARGGETQYF
TRBV7-9	many	TRBD1	TRBJ1-2	TGTGCCAGCAGCTTAGGGACAGGGAGCAACTATGGCTACACCTTC	CASSLGTGSNYGYTF
TRBV7-3	-	TRBD1	TRBJ2-3	TGTGCCAGCAGCTTATACCCACAGGGGGGACGCACAGATACGCAGTATTTT	CASSLYPQGGRTDTQYF
TRBV2	many	-	TRBJ2-3	TGTGCCAGCACGCTCAGGGCTAGCACAGATACGCAGTATTTT	CASTLRASTDTQYF
TRBV28	-	-	TRBJ1-6	TGTGCCACCCAACCAGGGTGGGCTAGTTCACCCCTCCACTTT	CATQPGWASSPLHF
TRBV7-3	many	-	TRBJ2-2	TGTGCCAGCAGCTTAGGGTGGATAGCGGATACCGGGGAGCTGTTTTTT	CASSLGWIADTGELFF
TRBV20-1	many	-	TRBJ1-4	TGCAGTGCTACTTCTGGGGGGGTCCGAGAAAAACTGTTTTTT	CSATSGGVREKLFF
TRBV20-1	once	-	TRBJ2-1	TGCAGCGGGACCCCTAGTCACGATGAGCAGTTCTTC	CSGTPSHDEQFF
TRBV19	-	-	TRBJ2-7	TGTGCCAGTAGTATATCCGGGGCAGGAGTCAGAAATGAGCAGTACTTC	CASSISGAGVRNEQYF
TRBV29-1	-	TRBD1	TRBJ2-3	TGCAGCATCCTATCAGGGACAGAGGAGGATACGCAGTATTTT	CSILSGTEEDTQYF
TRBV20-1	many	-	TRBJ1-1	TGCAGTGCCCCCGACAGGAGGAACACTGAAGCTCTCTTT	CSAPDRRNTEALF
TRBV20-1	-	TRBD2	TRBJ2-5	TGCAGTGCGGAAGCGGGGGGCTATGGTTGGCAAGAGACCCAGTACTTC	CSAEAGGYGWQETQYF
TRBV19	many	TRBD2	TRBJ2-2	TGTGCCAGTAGTGCCCCCAACCTAGCGGGAAGGAACGGGGAGCTGTTTTTT	CASSAPNLAGRNGELFF
TRBV28	many	TRBD1	TRBJ2-7	TGTGCCAGCAGTTTTACGGACAGGCCACCCTACGAGCAGTACTTC	CASSFTDRPPYEQYF
TRBV2	many	-	TRBJ1-2	TGTGCCAGCAGACAGGAAAGGGGCTACACCTTC	CASRQERGYTF
TRBV12-3/TRBV12-4	few	-	TRBJ2-3	TGTGCCAGCAGCCCTTTGGTAGATACGCAGTATTTT	CASSPLVDTQYF
TRBV6-5	many	-	TRBJ2-1	TGTGCCAGCAGTTACTCGGGCGGAGGGCCAGGGAATGAGCAGTTCTTC	CASSYSGGGPGNEQFF
TRBV20-1	many	TRBD1	TRBJ2-5	TGCAGTGCCCCCTCGACAGGGGTCCAAGAGACCCAGTACTTC	CSAPSTGVQETQYF
TRBV20-1	few	TRBD2	TRBJ2-7	TGCAGTGCTAGAGATCCGCGGGAGGTGCGGGAGCAGTACTTC	CSARDPREVREQYF
TRBV5-5	-	-	TRBJ1-6	TGTGCCAGCAGCTTAGTAGAGGGTAATTCACCCCTCCACTTT	CASSLVEGNSPLHF
TRBV7-9	many	-	TRBJ2-7	TGTGCCAGCAGTTTTCACTCCTACGAGCAGTACTTC	CASSFHSYEQYF
TRBV6-2/TRBV6-3	many	-	TRBJ1-4	TGTGCCAGCAGTTACGGGGTAGGGCCTGGTGAAAAACTGTTTTTT	CASSYGVGPGEKLFF
TRBV30	many	-	TRBJ1-2	TGTGCCTGGAGACGCCCCGGCCGGGCCGACTATGGCTACACCTTC	CAWRRPGRADYGYTF
TRBV5-1	few	-	TRBJ2-1	TGCGCCAGCAGCTTGGAACACGTCTCGGTCAATGAGCAGTTCTTC	CASSLEHVSVNEQFF
TRBV4-1	-	-	TRBJ1-6	TGCGCCAGCAGCCAAGAGGCAGAAAATAATTCACCCCTCCACTTT	CASSQEAENNSPLHF
TRBV20-1	many	TRBD1	TRBJ1-2	TGCAGTGCTAGGGGGACAGGGGCTTCCTATGGCTACACCTTC	CSARGTGASYGYTF